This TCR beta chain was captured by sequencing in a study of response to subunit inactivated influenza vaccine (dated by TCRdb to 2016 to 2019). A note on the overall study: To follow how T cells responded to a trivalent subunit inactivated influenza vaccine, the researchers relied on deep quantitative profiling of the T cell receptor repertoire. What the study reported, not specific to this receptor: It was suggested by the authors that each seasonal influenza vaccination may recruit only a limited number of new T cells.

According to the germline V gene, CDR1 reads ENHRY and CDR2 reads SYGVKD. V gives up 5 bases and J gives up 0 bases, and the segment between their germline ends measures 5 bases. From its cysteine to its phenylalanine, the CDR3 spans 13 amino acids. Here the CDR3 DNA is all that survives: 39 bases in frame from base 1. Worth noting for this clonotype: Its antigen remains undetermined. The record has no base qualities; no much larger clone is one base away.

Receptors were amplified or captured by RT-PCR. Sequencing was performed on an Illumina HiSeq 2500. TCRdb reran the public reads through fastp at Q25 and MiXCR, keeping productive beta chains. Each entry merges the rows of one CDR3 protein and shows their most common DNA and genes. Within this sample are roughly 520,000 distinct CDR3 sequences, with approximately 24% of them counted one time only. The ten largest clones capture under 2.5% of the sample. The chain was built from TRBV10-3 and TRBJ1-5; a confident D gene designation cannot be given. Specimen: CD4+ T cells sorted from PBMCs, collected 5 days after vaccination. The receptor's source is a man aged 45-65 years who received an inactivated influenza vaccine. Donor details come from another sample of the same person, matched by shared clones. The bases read TGTGCCATCAGTAAAGATAGCAATCAGCCCCAGCATTTT. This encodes CAISKDSNQPQHF.